This T cell receptor beta chain was captured by sequencing in a study of blood T cell repertoires in COVID-19. About the study: Sources were T cells, B-cell-depleted T cells, or PBMCs; the material itself was cDNA or gDNA.

The length of the CDR3 is 16 residues. V lost 3 bases and J lost 5; bases outside the gene matches: 2. Germline assignment: CDR1 LGHDT and CDR2 YNNKEL (reference sequence). This clone showed up just a few times. Produced via immunoSEQ multiplex PCR; TCRdb's table is partial and in-frame only. The table has about 85,000 clones, 79% seen once. The chain links TRBV3-1 (or the pseudogene TRBV3-2) to TRBJ1-6, with TRBD1 identical over 12 bases. The material sequenced was peripheral blood. The receptor was derived from a man between 70 and 80 years old with acute or convalescent COVID-19. The CDR3 sequence: CASSQGTGGHNSPLHF. The CDR3, as DNA: TGTGCCAGCAGCCAGGGGACAGGGGGCCATAATTCACCCCTCCACTTT.